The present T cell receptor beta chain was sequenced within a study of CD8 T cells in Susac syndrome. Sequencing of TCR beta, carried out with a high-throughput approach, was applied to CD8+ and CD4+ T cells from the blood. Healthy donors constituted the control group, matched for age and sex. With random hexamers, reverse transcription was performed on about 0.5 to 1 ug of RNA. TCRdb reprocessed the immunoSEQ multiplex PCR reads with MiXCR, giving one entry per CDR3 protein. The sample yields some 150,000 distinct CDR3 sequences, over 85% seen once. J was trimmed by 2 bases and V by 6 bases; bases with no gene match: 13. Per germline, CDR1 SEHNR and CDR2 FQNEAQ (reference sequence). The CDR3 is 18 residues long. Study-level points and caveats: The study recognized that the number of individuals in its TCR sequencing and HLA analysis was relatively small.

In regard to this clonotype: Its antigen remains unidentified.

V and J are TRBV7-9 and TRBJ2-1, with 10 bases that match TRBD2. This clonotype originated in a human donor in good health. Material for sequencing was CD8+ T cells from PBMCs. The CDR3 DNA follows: TGTGCCAGCAGTCACCCCCGGGGGACTAGCGCGACCTACAATGAGCAGTTCTTC. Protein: CASSHPRGTSATYNEQFF.